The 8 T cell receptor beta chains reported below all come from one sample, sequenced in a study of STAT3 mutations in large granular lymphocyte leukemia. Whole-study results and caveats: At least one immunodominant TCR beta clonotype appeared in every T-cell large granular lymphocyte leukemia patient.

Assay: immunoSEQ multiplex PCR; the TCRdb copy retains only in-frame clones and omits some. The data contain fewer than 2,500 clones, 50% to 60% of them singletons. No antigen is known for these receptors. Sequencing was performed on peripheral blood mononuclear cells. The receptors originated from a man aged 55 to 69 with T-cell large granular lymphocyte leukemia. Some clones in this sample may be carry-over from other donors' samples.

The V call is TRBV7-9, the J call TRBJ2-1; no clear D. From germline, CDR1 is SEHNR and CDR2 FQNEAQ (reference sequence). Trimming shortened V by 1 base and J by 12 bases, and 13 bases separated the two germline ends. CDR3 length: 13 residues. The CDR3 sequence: CASSLEGKNLQFF. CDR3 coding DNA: TGTGCCAGCAGCTTAGAGGGCAAGAACCTGCAGTTCTTC.

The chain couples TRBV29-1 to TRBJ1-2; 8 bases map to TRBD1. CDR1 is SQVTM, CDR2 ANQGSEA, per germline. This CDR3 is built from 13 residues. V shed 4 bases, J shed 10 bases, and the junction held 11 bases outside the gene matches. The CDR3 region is CSVARAGGLAYTF. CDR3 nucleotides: TGCAGCGTTGCTAGGGCAGGGGGCTTGGCCTACACCTTC.

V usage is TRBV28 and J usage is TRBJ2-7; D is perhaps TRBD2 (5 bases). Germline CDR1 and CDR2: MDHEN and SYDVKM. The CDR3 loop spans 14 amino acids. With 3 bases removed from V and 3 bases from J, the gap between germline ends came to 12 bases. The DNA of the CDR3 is TGTGCCAGCAGTTTTGTGACACTAGGCTACGAGCAGTACTTC. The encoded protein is CASSFVTLGYEQYF.

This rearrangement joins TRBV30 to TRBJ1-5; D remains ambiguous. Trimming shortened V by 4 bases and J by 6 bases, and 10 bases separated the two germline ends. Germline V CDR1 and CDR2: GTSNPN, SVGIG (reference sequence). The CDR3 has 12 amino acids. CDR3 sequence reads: CAWNAAGQPQHF. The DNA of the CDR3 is TGTGCCTGGAACGCGGCGGGTCAGCCCCAGCATTTT.

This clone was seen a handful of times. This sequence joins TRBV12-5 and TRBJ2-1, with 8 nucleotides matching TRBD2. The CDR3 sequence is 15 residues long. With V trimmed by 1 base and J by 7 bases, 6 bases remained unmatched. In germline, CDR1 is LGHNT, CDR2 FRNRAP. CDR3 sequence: CASGLARLANNEQFF. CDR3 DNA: TGTGCTAGTGGTTTGGCCAGACTAGCGAATAATGAGCAGTTCTTC.

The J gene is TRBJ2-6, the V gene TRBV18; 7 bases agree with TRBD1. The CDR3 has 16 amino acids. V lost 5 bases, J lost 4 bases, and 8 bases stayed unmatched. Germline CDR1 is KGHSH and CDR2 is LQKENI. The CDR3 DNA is TGTGCCAGCTCATCCTCGACAGGGAAAGGGGCCAACGTCCTGACTTTC. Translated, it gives CASSSSTGKGANVLTF.

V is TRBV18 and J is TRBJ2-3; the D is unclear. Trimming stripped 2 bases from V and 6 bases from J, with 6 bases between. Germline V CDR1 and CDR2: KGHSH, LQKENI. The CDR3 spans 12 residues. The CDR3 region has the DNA TGTGCCAGCTCACCAATAGGGGATACGCAGTATTTT. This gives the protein CASSPIGDTQYF.

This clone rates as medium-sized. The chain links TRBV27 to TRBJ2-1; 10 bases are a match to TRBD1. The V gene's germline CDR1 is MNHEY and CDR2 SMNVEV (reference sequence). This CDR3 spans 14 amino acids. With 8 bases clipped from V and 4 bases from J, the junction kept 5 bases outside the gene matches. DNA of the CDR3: TGTGCCAGCGCGCTGGACAGGGGGTACAATGAGCAGTTCTTC. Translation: CASALDRGYNEQFF.